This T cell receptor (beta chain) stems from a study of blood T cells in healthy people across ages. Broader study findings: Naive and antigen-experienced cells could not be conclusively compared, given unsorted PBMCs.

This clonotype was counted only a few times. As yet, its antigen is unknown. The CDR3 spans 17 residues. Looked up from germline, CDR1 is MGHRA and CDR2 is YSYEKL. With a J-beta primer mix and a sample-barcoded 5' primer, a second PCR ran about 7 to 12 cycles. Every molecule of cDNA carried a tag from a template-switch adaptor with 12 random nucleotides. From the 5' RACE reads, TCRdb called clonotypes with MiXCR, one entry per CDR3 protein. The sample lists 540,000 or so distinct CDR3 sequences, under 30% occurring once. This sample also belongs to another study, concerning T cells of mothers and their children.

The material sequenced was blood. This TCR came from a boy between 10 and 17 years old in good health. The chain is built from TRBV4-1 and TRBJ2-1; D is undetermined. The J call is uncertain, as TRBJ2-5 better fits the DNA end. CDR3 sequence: CASSQDFTATRQETQYF. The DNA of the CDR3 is TGCGCCAGCAGCCAAGATTTTACGGCCACCAGACAAGAGACCCAGTACTTC.